Below, one T cell receptor beta chain is given with its context. The CDR3 extends over 16 amino acids. From germline, CDR1 is LGHNT and CDR2 FRNRAP. J gave up 5 bases and V 2 bases, and 7 bases lay outside the gene matches. These data originate in a study of immune evolution from preneoplasia to lung adenocarcinoma. Each case's diagnosis was confirmed by two pathologists on H&E. The data were produced by immunoSEQ multiplex PCR, yet TCRdb's version contains in-frame clones alone and is incomplete. Of about 7,800 clones detected, over 60% appear once; the ten largest clones hold approximately 11%. This rearrangement joins TRBV12-5 to TRBJ2-3; 10 nucleotides match TRBD2. Source material: FFPE lung adenocarcinoma in situ tissue. This clonotype was sampled from an older donor with lung adenocarcinoma. Some clones in this sample may be carry-over from other donors' samples. The CDR3 DNA is TGTGCTAGTGGTTTGAAAGCGGGAGGGCTAAAAGATACGCAGTATTTT. Translating it yields CASGLKAGGLKDTQYF.